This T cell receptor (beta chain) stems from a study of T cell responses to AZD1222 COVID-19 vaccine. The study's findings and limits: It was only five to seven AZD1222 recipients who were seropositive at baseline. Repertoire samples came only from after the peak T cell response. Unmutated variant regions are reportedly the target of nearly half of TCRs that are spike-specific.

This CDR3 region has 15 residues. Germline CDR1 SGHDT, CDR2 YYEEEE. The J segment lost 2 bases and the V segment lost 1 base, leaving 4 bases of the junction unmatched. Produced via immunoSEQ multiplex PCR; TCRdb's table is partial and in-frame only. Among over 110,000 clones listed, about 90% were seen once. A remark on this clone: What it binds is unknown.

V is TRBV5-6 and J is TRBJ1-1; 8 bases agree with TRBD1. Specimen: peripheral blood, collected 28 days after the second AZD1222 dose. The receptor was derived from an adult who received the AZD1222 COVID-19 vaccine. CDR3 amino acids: CASSLLGQGNTEAFF. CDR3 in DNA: TGTGCCAGCAGCTTGCTAGGACAGGGCAACACTGAAGCTTTCTTT.